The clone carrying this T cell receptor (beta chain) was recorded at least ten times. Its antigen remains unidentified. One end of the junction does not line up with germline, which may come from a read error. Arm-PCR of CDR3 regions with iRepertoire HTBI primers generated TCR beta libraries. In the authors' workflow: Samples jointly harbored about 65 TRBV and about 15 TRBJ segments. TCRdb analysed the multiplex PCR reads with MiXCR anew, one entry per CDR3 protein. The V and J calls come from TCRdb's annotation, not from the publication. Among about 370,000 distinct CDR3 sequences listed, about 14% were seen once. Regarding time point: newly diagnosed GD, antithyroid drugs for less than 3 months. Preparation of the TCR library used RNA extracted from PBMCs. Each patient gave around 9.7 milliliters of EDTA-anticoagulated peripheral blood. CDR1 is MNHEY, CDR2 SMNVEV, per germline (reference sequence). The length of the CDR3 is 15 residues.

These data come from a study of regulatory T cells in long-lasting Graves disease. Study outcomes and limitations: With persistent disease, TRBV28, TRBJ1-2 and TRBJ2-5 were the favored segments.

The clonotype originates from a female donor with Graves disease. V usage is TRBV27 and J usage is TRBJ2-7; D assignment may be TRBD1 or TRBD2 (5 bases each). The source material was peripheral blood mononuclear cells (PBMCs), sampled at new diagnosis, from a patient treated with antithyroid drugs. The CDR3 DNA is TGTACCAGCAGTTTGGACAAGCGGTCCAGATACGAGCAGTACTTC. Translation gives CTSSLDKRSRYEQYF.